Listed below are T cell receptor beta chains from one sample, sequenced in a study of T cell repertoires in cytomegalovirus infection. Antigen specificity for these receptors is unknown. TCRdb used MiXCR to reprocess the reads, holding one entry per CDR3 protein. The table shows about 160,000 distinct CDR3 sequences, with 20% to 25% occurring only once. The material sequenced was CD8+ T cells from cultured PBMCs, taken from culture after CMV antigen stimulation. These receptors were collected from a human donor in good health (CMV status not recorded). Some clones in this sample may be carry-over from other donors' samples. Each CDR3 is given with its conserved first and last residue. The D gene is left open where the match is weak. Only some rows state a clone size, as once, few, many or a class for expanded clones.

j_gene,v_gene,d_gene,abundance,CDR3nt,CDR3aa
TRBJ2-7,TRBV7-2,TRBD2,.,TGTGCCAGTGGGGAGGGTTACGAGCAGTACTTC,CASGEGYEQYF
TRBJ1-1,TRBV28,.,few,TGTGCCAGCGCCCTTCTGCGGGCGGAGATGAACACTGAAGCTTTCTTT,CASALLRAEMNTEAFF
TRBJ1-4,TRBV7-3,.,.,TGTGCCAGCAGCCCGTCTTACCAGGGTGAAAAACTGTTTTTT,CASSPSYQGEKLFF
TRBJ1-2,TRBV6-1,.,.,TGTGCCAGCAGTCTCACACTTAACTATGGCTACACCTTC,CASSLTLNYGYTF
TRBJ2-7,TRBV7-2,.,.,TGTGCCAGCAGCTTAACACAGATCGGCTACGAGCAGTACTTC,CASSLTQIGYEQYF
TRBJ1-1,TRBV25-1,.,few,TGTGCCAGCAGTGAGGAGGGGGGGATCGGAGGTACTGAGGCTTTCTTT,CASSEEGGIGGTEAFF
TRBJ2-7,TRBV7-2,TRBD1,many,TGTGCCAGCAGCTTACAGAGGCAGGGGGCTGACGAGCAGTACTTC,CASSLQRQGADEQYF
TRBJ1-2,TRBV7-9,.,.,TGTGCCAGCAGTCCCCCGAGGCTTCCCTATGGCTACACCTTC,CASSPPRLPYGYTF
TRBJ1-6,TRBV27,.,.,TGTGCCAGCAGACCAGGGTATACGTCCCGTAATTCACCCCTCCACTTT,CASRPGYTSRNSPLHF
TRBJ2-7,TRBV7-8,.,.,TGTGCCAGCAGCTTCCGGGACAACTACGAGCAGTACTTC,CASSFRDNYEQYF
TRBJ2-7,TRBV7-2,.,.,TGTGCCAGCAGCTTAAGTAGGGGCCTGGGCGAGCAGTACTTC,CASSLSRGLGEQYF
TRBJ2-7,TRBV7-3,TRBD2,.,TGTGCCAGCAGCTCCTTCGGGGGGAGCGGGGGGGACTACGAGCAGTACTTC,CASSSFGGSGGDYEQYF
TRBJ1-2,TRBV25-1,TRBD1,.,TGTGCCAGCAGTGAGCGGGACAGGGTGCTTCTCGGAGGCTACACCTTC,CASSERDRVLLGGYTF
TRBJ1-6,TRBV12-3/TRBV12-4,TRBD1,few,TGTGCCAGCAGCCCATGGGACAGGGTGTTTTCACCCCTCCACTTT,CASSPWDRVFSPLHF
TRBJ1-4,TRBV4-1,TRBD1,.,TGCGCCAGCAGCCAAGAAATCAGGGGGTCTGAAAAACTGTTTTTT,CASSQEIRGSEKLFF
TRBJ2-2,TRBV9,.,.,TGTGCCAGCAGCGAGGGGGGCGGAGGGGTCACCGGGGAGCTGTTTTTT,CASSEGGGGVTGELFF
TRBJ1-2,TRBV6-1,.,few,TGTGCCAGCAGTGAAGAGAGTGGCTACACCTTC,CASSEESGYTF
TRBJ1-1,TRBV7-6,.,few,TGTGCCAGCAGCTTAAGGGCCAACACTGAAGCTTTCTTT,CASSLRANTEAFF
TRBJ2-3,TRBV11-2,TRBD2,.,TGTGCCAGCAGCCCTCGCGGTAGCGGGGTTGGTGATACGCAGTATTTT,CASSPRGSGVGDTQYF
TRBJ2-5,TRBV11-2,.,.,TGTGCCAGCAGCACAAACTTAAGGGGGTACCAAGAGACCCAGTACTTC,CASSTNLRGYQETQYF
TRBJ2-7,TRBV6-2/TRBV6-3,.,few,TGTGCCAGCAGTTACTCGACGGGGATTAGCTCCTACGAGCAGTACTTC,CASSYSTGISSYEQYF
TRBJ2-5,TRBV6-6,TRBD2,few,TGTGCCAGCAGTAGCGCCCCCGGGACTAGCTTGGGAGAGACCCAGTACTTC,CASSSAPGTSLGETQYF
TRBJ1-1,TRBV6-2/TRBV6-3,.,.,TGTGCCAGCACACCCGCCGGGGAGAACACTGAAGCTTTCTTT,CASTPAGENTEAFF
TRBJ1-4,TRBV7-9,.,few,TGTGCCAGCAGCTTCCCTTTAGGAACTAATGAAAAACTGTTTTTT,CASSFPLGTNEKLFF
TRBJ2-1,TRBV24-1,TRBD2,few,TGTGCCACCAGTGATTTCGCAGGGACTCGGACTAGCGGGGGAGGGGATGAGCAGTTCTTC,CATSDFAGTRTSGGGDEQFF
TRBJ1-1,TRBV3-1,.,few,TGTGCCAGCAGCGCCCGACGGGATGAAGCTTTCTTT,CASSARRDEAFF
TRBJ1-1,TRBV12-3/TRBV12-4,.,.,TGTGCCAGCAGCCCCATCTACAGGGACACTGAAGCTTTCTTT,CASSPIYRDTEAFF
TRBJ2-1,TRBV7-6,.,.,TGTGCCAGCAGCTTAGCGACCTACAATGAGCAGTTCTTC,CASSLATYNEQFF
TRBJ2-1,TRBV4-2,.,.,TGTGCCAGCAGCCAAGATGCCGGAGGGGGCTCTGAGCAGTTCTTC,CASSQDAGGGSEQFF
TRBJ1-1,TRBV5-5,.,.,TGTGCCAGCAGCTTTGCAAATGAAGCTTTCTTT,CASSFANEAFF
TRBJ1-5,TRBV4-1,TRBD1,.,TGCGCCAGCAGCCATATGACAGGGAACAATCAGCCCCAGCATTTT,CASSHMTGNNQPQHF
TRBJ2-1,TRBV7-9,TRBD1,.,TGTGCCAGCAGCCACCGGGACAGAGACAATGAGCAGTTCTTC,CASSHRDRDNEQFF
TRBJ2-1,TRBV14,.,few,TGTGCCAGCAGCCAAAACTCCCCACTTTACTACAATGAGCAGTTCTTC,CASSQNSPLYYNEQFF
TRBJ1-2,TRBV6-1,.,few,TGTGCCAGCACTCACCGGGACACAGACTACTATGGCTACACCTTC,CASTHRDTDYYGYTF
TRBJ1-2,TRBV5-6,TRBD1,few,TGTGCCAGCAGCTTCCCTCCCCCGACAGGGGGGCGGTATGGCTACACCTTC,CASSFPPPTGGRYGYTF
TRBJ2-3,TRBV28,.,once,TGTGCCAGCAGTGTAGTTTTCGGGCTGGTTACTAGCACAGATACGCAGTATTTT,CASSVVFGLVTSTDTQYF
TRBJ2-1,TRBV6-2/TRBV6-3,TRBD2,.,TGTGCCAGCAGTGGGACTAGGGTTTTCGATGAGCAGTTCTTC,CASSGTRVFDEQFF
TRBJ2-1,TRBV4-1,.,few,TGCGCCAGCAGCTTCCGGGCCTATGAAAATGAGCAGTTCTTC,CASSFRAYENEQFF
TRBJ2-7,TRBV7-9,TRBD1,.,TGTGCCAGCAGGACCGGGACAGGCTACGAGCAGTACTTC,CASRTGTGYEQYF
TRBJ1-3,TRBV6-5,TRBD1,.,TGTGCCAGCAGTACAGGGGGACCGGGGAACACCATATATTTT,CASSTGGPGNTIYF
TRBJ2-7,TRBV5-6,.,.,TGTGCCAGCAGCTTGGGGGTCCCGGGAGATTTCTCCTACGAGCAGTACTTC,CASSLGVPGDFSYEQYF
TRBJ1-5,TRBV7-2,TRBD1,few,TGTGCCAGCAGCTTGGGACAGGGGGACCGGCCCCAGCATTTT,CASSLGQGDRPQHF
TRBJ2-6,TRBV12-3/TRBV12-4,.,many,TGTGCCAGCAGTTTTGGGGGGACACGGGGGGCCAACGTCCTGACTTTC,CASSFGGTRGANVLTF
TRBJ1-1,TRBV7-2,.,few,TGTGCCAGCAGCACACAGACAGGCCCGAACACTGAAGCTTTCTTT,CASSTQTGPNTEAFF
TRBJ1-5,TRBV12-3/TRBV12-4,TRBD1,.,TGTGCCAGCAGACAGGGGGCTCAACAGCCCCAGCATTTT,CASRQGAQQPQHF